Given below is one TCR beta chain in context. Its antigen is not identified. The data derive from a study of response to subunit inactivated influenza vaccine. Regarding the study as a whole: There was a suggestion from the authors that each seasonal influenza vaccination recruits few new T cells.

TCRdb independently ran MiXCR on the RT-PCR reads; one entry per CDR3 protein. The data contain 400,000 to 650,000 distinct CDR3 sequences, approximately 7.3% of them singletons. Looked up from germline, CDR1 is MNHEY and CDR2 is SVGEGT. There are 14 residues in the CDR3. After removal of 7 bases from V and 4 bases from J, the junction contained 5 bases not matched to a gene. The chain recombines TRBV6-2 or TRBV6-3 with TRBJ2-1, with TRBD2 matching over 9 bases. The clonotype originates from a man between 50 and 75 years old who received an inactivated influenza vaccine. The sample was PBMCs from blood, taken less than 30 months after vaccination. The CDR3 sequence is CASTDSGGYNEQFF. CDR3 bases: TGTGCCAGCACCGATAGCGGGGGTTACAATGAGCAGTTCTTC.